A single sample is the source of the 26 T cell receptor beta chains below, sequenced in a study of blood T cell repertoires in COVID-19 (TCRdb year 2020). The receptor library was made with the immunoSEQ multiplex PCR assay. What TCRdb holds here is the immuneACCESS table cut down to in-frame rearrangements. Part of the clones is not present; checked against another copy, under half of the missing clones reflect an unresolved V gene, and the others are unexplained. In all, the sample holds hundreds of thousands of clones, and over 80% of those were seen once. The biggest ten clones account for about 6.3% of the sample. The sequenced sample consisted of peripheral blood. These receptors came from a woman in her fifties or sixties with COVID-19, enrolled during active disease.

The chain couples TRBV27 to TRBJ2-1, with 9 bases matching TRBD1. Germline V gene lookup returns CDR1 MNHEY and CDR2 SMNVEV (reference sequence). This CDR3 is 16 amino acids long. Losses at the gene ends were 7 bases for V and 5 bases for J; bases not matched to a gene: 12. The CDR3 reads CASMRNLGQGNNEQFF. The CDR3 DNA sequence: TGTGCCAGCATGAGAAATTTAGGACAGGGGAACAATGAGCAGTTCTTC.

This chain uses TRBV5-4 with TRBJ2-5, with TRBD2 as a possible D gene (5 bases). Germline loops: CDR1 SGHNT, CDR2 YYREEE (reference sequence). The CDR3 runs 14 residues. V lost 0 bases and J lost 7, with 13 bases in between. The CDR3 region is CASSLAGERWTQYF. The DNA for the CDR3 is TGTGCCAGCAGCTTGGCCGGGGAGAGATGGACCCAGTACTTC.

The gene calls are TRBV7-2 and TRBJ2-5; D is undetermined. V lost 8 bases to trimming and J lost 5 bases, with 15 bases between them. The CDR3 extends over 13 amino acids. Germline V gene data show CDR1 as SGHTA and CDR2 as FQGNSA. The CDR3 spells CASGSRGEETQYF. The CDR3 nucleotides read TGTGCCAGCGGATCGAGAGGTGAGGAGACCCAGTACTTC.

The rearrangement joins TRBV7-2 to TRBJ1-3; 9 positions agree with TRBD1. This CDR3 is built from 16 residues. CDR1 is SGHTA and CDR2 is FQGNSA in the germline V gene. The junction had 10 bases not matched to a gene; V was cut back by 1 base and J by 9 bases. CDR3 nucleotide sequence: TGTGCCAGCAGCTTAGTATCGGGACAGGGATCAGGCACCATATATTTT. This sequence encodes CASSLVSGQGSGTIYF.

CDR3 in DNA: TGTGCCAGCTCACCGACTAGCGGGGCATCAACCTACGAGCAGTACTTC. This sequence encodes CASSPTSGASTYEQYF. This rearrangement joins TRBV18 to TRBJ2-7; 11 bases line up with TRBD2. This CDR3 is built from 16 residues. The J segment lost 2 bases and the V segment lost 3 bases, leaving 6 bases of the junction unmatched. CDR1 is KGHSH and CDR2 is LQKENI in the germline V gene.

This chain links TRBV7-9 with TRBJ2-2, with TRBD1 matching 9 bases. Germline CDR1 is SEHNR and CDR2 is FQNEAQ (reference sequence). The length of the CDR3 is 15 residues. The V gene end was trimmed by 5 bases and the J gene end by 6 bases; junction bases not matched to a gene: 7. CDR3 in DNA: TGTGCCAGCAGCCCAGGGACAGGGAGGTCCGGGGAGCTGTTTTTT. The encoded protein is CASSPGTGRSGELFF.

This chain connects TRBV12-5 to TRBJ1-5; D call uncertain. The CDR3 is 12 residues long. Germline V gene lookup returns CDR1 LGHNT and CDR2 FRNRAP. Trimming left V 1 base short and J 5 bases short, with 3 bases between. CDR3 bases: TGTGCTAGTGGTTTGGCAGATCAGCCCCAGCATTTT. Protein: CASGLADQPQHF.

The sample holds one count of this clone. V is TRBV5-5 and J is TRBJ2-5, with 10 nucleotides matching TRBD2. This CDR3 is built from 13 residues. The V and J ends lost 4 bases and 5 bases, in that order; junction bases with no gene match: 2. CDR1 and CDR2 (germline): SGHKS, YYEKEE (reference sequence). As DNA, the CDR3 is TGTGCCAGCAGCCTTAGCGGGGGGGAGACCCAGTACTTC. Protein sequence: CASSLSGGETQYF.

The chain is built from TRBV4-3 and TRBJ2-6; 7 bases line up with TRBD1. CDR3 length equals 16 residues. Per the germline V gene, CDR1 is LGHNA and CDR2 is YSLEER. Unmatched junction bases numbered 1, after V lost 0 bases and J lost 2 bases. Here the CDR3 reads CASSQEQGTGANVLTF. The DNA of the CDR3 is TGCGCCAGCAGCCAAGAACAGGGGACTGGGGCCAACGTCCTGACTTTC.

CDR3 residues: CASRYSGQGNNEQFF. The CDR3, as DNA: TGTGCCAGCAGATACTCGGGACAGGGGAACAATGAGCAGTTCTTC. V is TRBV2 and J is TRBJ2-1; 10 positions agree with TRBD1. Trimming at V came to 6 bases and at J to 5 bases, leaving 7 bases not matched to a gene. CDR1 SNHLY and CDR2 FYNNEI come from the germline V gene. The CDR3 runs to 15 residues.

The V gene is TRBV30, the J gene TRBJ2-3; no clear D gene. V was pared by 4 bases and J by 0 bases, with 8 bases between. The CDR3 loop spans 13 amino acids. Germline values: CDR1 GTSNPN, CDR2 SVGIG (reference sequence). Written as DNA, the CDR3 is TGTGCCTGGAAAGCTTCTAGCACAGATACGCAGTATTTT. It encodes CAWKASSTDTQYF.

The chain has TRBV30 and TRBJ1-4, with D uncertain. Trimming cost V 3 bases and J 6 bases, with 5 bases left between them. This CDR3 contains 11 residues. In germline, CDR1 is GTSNPN, CDR2 SVGIG (reference sequence). The CDR3: CAWSSDEKLFF. The CDR3 DNA is TGTGCCTGGAGCTCCGATGAAAAACTGTTTTTT. Full variable domain (outside the CDR3, taken from reference TRBV30 and TRBJ1-4): SQTIHQWPATLVQPVGSPLSLECTVEGTSNPNLYWYRQAAGRGLQLLFYSVGIGQISSEVPQNLSASRPQDRQFILSSKKLLLSDSGFYLCAWSSDEKLFFGSGTQLSVL.

The genes are TRBV19 and TRBJ1-5; 9 bases agree with TRBD1. The CDR3 sequence is 18 residues long. V dropped 2 bases and J dropped 3; count of bases not matched to a gene: 11. The V gene's germline CDR1 is LNHDA and CDR2 SQIVND (reference sequence). CDR3 sequence reads: CASSINEGGTGFNQPQHF. In nucleotides, the CDR3 is TGTGCCAGTAGTATAAACGAGGGAGGGACAGGGTTCAATCAGCCCCAGCATTTT. Full variable domain (missing parts from reference TRBV19 and TRBJ1-5): DGGITQSPKYLFRKEGQNVTLSCEQNLNHDAMYWYRQDPGQGLRLIYYSQIVNDFQKGDIAEGYSVSREKKESFPLTVTSAQKNPTAFYLCASSINEGGTGFNQPQHFGDGTRLSIL.

This clone was seen only a few times. CDR3: CASSYRRQGGDTEAFF. The CDR3 nucleotides are TGTGCCAGCAGTTACAGGCGACAGGGAGGAGACACTGAAGCTTTCTTT. The V and J genes are TRBV6-6 and TRBJ1-1, with 7 bases aligning to TRBD1. Germline loops: CDR1 MNHNY, CDR2 SVGAGI (reference sequence). The CDR3 contains 16 residues. The trim removed 2 bases at V and 3 bases at J, leaving 9 bases unmatched.

This chain uses TRBV20-1 with TRBJ2-7; weak D call: TRBD2 (6 bases). This CDR3 spans 15 amino acids. V dropped 3 bases and J dropped 0 bases, with 15 bases sitting between them. Germline CDR1 DFQATT, CDR2 SNEGSKA (reference sequence). The CDR3 region is CSASVSSGPSYEQYF. In DNA, the CDR3 is TGCAGTGCTAGTGTCAGTAGCGGCCCCTCCTACGAGCAGTACTTC.

Only a few counts were recorded for this clone. Other DNA sequences in the same sample also yield this CDR3. The genes are TRBV19 and TRBJ2-1; D gene uncertain. Trimming left V 8 bases short and J 2 bases short, with 4 bases between. Per germline, CDR1 LNHDA and CDR2 SQIVND (reference sequence). This CDR3 region has 11 residues. Here the CDR3 DNA reads TGTGCCAGTCACACCTACAATGAGCAGTTCTTC. Its protein product is CASHTYNEQFF.

The gene calls are TRBV7-2 and TRBJ1-2; no clear D. This CDR3 region has 14 residues. V was trimmed by 3 bases and J by 4 bases, leaving 12 bases between them. Germline V gene sequence: CDR1 SGHTA, CDR2 FQGNSA. The CDR3 nucleotides read TGTGCCAGCAGCTTTGGAGGTCTTCTCTATGGCTACACCTTC. This encodes CASSFGGLLYGYTF.

In nucleotides, the CDR3 is TGTGCCAGTAGTATAACACTCTCGAGGGACAGATACTACTACAATGAGCAGTTCTTC. This codes for CASSITLSRDRYYYNEQFF. This rearrangement joins TRBV19 to TRBJ2-1, with 7 bases that match TRBD1. This CDR3 contains 19 residues. Trimming cost V 2 bases and J 3 bases; bases outside gene matches: 16. CDR1 is LNHDA, CDR2 SQIVND, per germline (reference sequence).

V and J are TRBV7-3 and TRBJ2-3; 7 bases align to TRBD2. V lost 8 bases to trimming and J lost 5 bases; unmatched junction nucleotides: 4. This CDR3 is built from 12 residues. Germline CDR1 and CDR2: SGHTA and FQGTGA. The CDR3 nucleotides read TGTGCCAGCGGGAGGGCTGGAGATACGCAGTATTTT. Amino acids: CASGRAGDTQYF. Full variable domain (outside the CDR3, taken from reference TRBV7-3 and TRBJ2-3): GAGVSQTPSNKVTEKGKYVELRCDPISGHTALYWYRQSLGQGPEFLIYFQGTGAADDSGLPNDRFFAVRPEGSVSTLKIQRTERGDSAVYLCASGRAGDTQYFGPGTRLTVL.

The chain is built from TRBV11-3 and TRBJ1-4; tentative D call: TRBD1 (6 bases). This CDR3 spans 16 amino acids. V lost 1 base and J 5 bases, leaving 14 bases between the germline ends. Germline V lookup: CDR1 SGHNT, CDR2 YENEEA. CDR3 loop: CASSLGTGTLNEKLFF. The CDR3 region has the DNA TGTGCCAGCAGCTTAGGTACAGGGACGCTGAATGAAAAACTGTTTTTT.

The chain combines TRBV25-1 with TRBJ1-2; D is possibly TRBD1 (5 bases). Germline CDR1 reads MGHDK; CDR2 reads SYGVNS. V was shortened by 6 bases and J by 2 bases, with 10 bases between the two germline ends. CDR3 length equals 13 residues. CDR3: CASRSGLNYGYTF. In DNA, the CDR3 is TGTGCCAGCAGATCGGGACTGAACTATGGCTACACCTTC.

The chain carries TRBV7-9 and TRBJ2-7; 8 bases map to TRBD1. Germline V gene data show CDR1 as SEHNR and CDR2 as FQNEAQ (reference sequence). V was pared by 1 base and J by 10 bases, with 3 bases of the junction left unmatched. This CDR3 region has 12 residues. CDR3 DNA sequence: TGTGCCAGCAGCTTAGGCGGACAGGGCCAGTACTTC. Its protein is CASSLGGQGQYF. Supplemented by reference TRBV7-9 and TRBJ2-7, the full variable domain reads DTGVSQNPRHKITKRGQNVTFRCDPISEHNRLYWYRQTLGQGPEFLTYFQNEAQLEKSRLLSDRFSAERPKGSFSTLEIQRTEQGDSAMYLCASSLGGQGQYFGPGTRLTVT.

The V gene is TRBV11-3, the J gene TRBJ2-1; 9 bases align to TRBD2. The CDR3 runs to 15 residues. CDR1 and CDR2 (germline): SGHNT, YENEEA. J lost 5 bases, V lost 4 bases, and 6 bases had no gene match. The CDR3: CASSSRTSVNNEQFF. The DNA for the CDR3 is TGTGCCAGCAGCTCTCGGACTAGCGTAAACAATGAGCAGTTCTTC.

The V call is TRBV6-5, the J call TRBJ2-7; 15 nucleotides align to TRBD2. Germline trimming cut 3 bases from V and 7 bases from J; bases unmatched to any gene: 4. The CDR3 runs to 15 residues. CDR1 and CDR2 from the germline V gene are MNHEY and SVGAGI. The CDR3 here is CASSYGTSGGSEQYF. The CDR3 coding sequence is TGTGCCAGCAGTTATGGGACTAGCGGGGGGTCGGAGCAGTACTTC.

This chain links TRBV13 with TRBJ1-2; D unresolved. CDR1 and CDR2 (germline): PRHDT, FYEKMQ (reference sequence). The CDR3 has 13 amino acids. Trimming left V 3 bases short and J 2 bases short, with 7 bases between. The CDR3 sequence: CASSLGENYGYTF. The CDR3 coding sequence is TGTGCCAGCAGCTTGGGAGAAAACTATGGCTACACCTTC.

This chain connects TRBV10-3 to TRBJ1-1; no reliable D call. CDR1 and CDR2 from the germline V gene are ENHRY and SYGVKD. This CDR3 has 11 residues. The V and J ends lost 4 bases and 5 bases respectively, with 5 bases between them. The CDR3 nucleotides read TGTGCCATCAGTGGAGTTACTGAAGCTTTCTTT. Encoded protein: CAISGVTEAFF.